The 12 T cell receptor beta chains reported below all come from one sample, sequenced in a study of cytomegalovirus exposure and HLA in healthy donors. The repertoire was sequenced with immunoSEQ multiplex PCR; TCRdb's copy has only in-frame clones and lacks some. The data show 330,000 or so clones, roughly 90% seen once. The sequenced material came from PBMCs. The receptors stem from a woman aged 18-29 years in good health and CMV-seronegative.

The chain uses TRBV2 and TRBJ2-7, with 7 bases lining up with TRBD1. The CDR3 is 15 amino acids. Per the germline V gene, CDR1 is SNHLY and CDR2 is FYNNEI. V dropped 3 bases and J dropped 1; count of bases not matched to a gene: 6. CDR3 amino acids: CASSDRDSASYEQYF. CDR3 coding DNA: TGTGCCAGCAGTGATAGGGACAGTGCGTCCTACGAGCAGTACTTC.

Details on this clone: Other nucleotide sequences in the sample specify the same CDR3. The V gene is TRBV6-5, the J gene TRBJ1-4, with 7 bases that match TRBD1. With 6 bases clipped from V and 8 bases from J, the junction kept 12 bases outside the gene matches. CDR3 size: 15 residues. Looked up from germline, CDR1 is MNHEY and CDR2 is SVGAGI. CDR3 protein: CASSKGGRAAEKLFF. The CDR3 nucleotides read TGTGCCAGCAGCAAAGGGGGCCGGGCAGCGGAAAAACTGTTTTTT.

The rearrangement uses TRBV11-2 and TRBJ2-1; TRBD2 matches 12 bases. Germline trimming cut 3 bases from V and 9 bases from J; bases unmatched to any gene: 6. Germline CDR1 reads SGHAT; CDR2 reads FQNNGV. This CDR3 is built from 15 residues. The CDR3 sequence is CASSFLLAGGGEQFF. The DNA for the CDR3 is TGTGCCAGCAGCTTCCTACTAGCGGGAGGAGGTGAGCAGTTCTTC.

The V gene is TRBV2, the J gene TRBJ2-7, with 7 bases fitting TRBD1. Losses at the gene ends were 3 bases for V and 3 bases for J; bases not matched to a gene: 14. The CDR3 covers 17 residues. Germline CDR1 SNHLY, CDR2 FYNNEI. The CDR3 sequence is CASSEALYPGQLYEQYF. CDR3 nucleotide sequence: TGTGCCAGCAGTGAGGCCCTCTACCCGGGACAGCTCTACGAGCAGTACTTC.

The rearrangement uses TRBV29-1 and TRBJ2-1; TRBD2 matches 7 bases. The germline V gene has CDR1 SQVTM and CDR2 ANQGSEA. After removal of 1 base from V and 8 bases from J, the junction contained 11 bases not matched to a gene. The length of the CDR3 is 15 residues. This CDR3 is CSVEASAGVNYEQFF. The CDR3 DNA reads as TGCAGCGTTGAAGCAAGCGCGGGAGTTAACTATGAGCAGTTCTTC.

V usage is TRBV18 and J usage is TRBJ2-7, with a weak D call TRBD2 (5 bases). Germline-derived CDR1 and CDR2 are KGHSH and LQKENI. The ends were cut back, 3 bases at V and 1 base at J, with 10 bases in the middle. The CDR3 is made up of 14 amino acids. The CDR3 is CASSPTPGSYEQYF. The CDR3 region has the DNA TGTGCCAGCTCACCCACTCCGGGGTCCTACGAGCAGTACTTC.

The J gene is TRBJ1-1, the V gene TRBV11-1; 10 bases line up with TRBD1. V lost 0 bases and J lost 6; bases outside the gene matches: 4. The CDR3 totals 15 residues. Germline V lookup: CDR1 SGHAT, CDR2 FQDESV (reference sequence). As DNA, the CDR3 is TGTGCCAGCAGCTTAGCCGACAGGGGGCTGGCTGAAGCTTTCTTT. This encodes CASSLADRGLAEAFF.

This chain connects TRBV2 to TRBJ1-1, with TRBD1 matching over 9 bases. Unmatched junction bases numbered 6, after V lost 3 bases and J lost 1 base. From germline, CDR1 is SNHLY and CDR2 FYNNEI. CDR3 length: 16 amino acids. CDR3 nucleotide sequence: TGTGCCAGCAGTGAGGCGGGACAGGGTGGGAACACTGAAGCTTTCTTT. Its protein is CASSEAGQGGNTEAFF.

This clone was counted once. The CDR3 DNA is TGTGCCTGGGGGGTGGGACTAGGAAACACAGATACGCAGTATTTT. This codes for CAWGVGLGNTDTQYF. This sequence joins TRBV30 and TRBJ2-3, with 8 bases aligning to TRBD2. V shed 5 bases, J shed 2 bases, and the junction held 9 bases outside the gene matches. The CDR3 contains 15 residues. Germline loops: CDR1 GTSNPN, CDR2 SVGIG (reference sequence).

The chain carries TRBV7-2 and TRBJ2-1; 7 bases align to TRBD2. V lost 1 base and J lost 4; bases outside the gene matches: 1. CDR1 and CDR2 from the germline V gene are SGHTA and FQGNSA. The length of the CDR3 is 14 residues. The chain's CDR3 is CASSLGAGYNEQFF. CDR3 DNA: TGTGCCAGCAGCTTAGGAGCGGGATACAATGAGCAGTTCTTC.

The chain combines TRBV7-8 with TRBJ2-2; D call uncertain. V was shortened by 5 bases and J by 6 bases, with 16 bases between the two germline ends. The germline CDR1 and CDR2 sequences are SGHVS and FQNEAQ. The CDR3 is made up of 15 amino acids. As DNA, the CDR3 is TGTGCCAGCAGCCTAGACGCGTCATCGGCCGGGGAGCTGTTTTTT. It yields the protein CASSLDASSAGELFF.

As for this clone: The germline gene is not matched at one end of the junction; a read error may be the cause. The chain links TRBV27 to TRBJ1-2, with 7 bases fitting TRBD1. The CDR3 length is 13 residues. CDR1 MNHEY and CDR2 SMNVEV come from the germline V gene (reference sequence). This chain's CDR3 is CVSSWDSDYGYTF. In DNA, the CDR3 is TGTGTCAGCAGTTGGGACAGCGATTATGGCTACACCTTC.